This T cell receptor beta chain was found in a study of cytomegalovirus exposure and HLA in healthy donors. Study at large: Genetic ancestry analysis placed around 76% of the roughly 400 donors that were genotyped in the Caucasian-associated cluster.

The donors, nominally healthy at sampling, likely had unrecorded immune exposures. A remark on this clone: Its antigen is currently unknown.

General study points: CMV antigen specificity was confirmed in vitro for three CMV-associated chains. In a later analysis, HLA-C alleles had the fewest associated TCRs, DRB1 alleles the most.

The CDR3 covers 18 residues. Germline CDR1 reads MGHRA; CDR2 reads YSYEKL. V lost 1 base and J lost 1, with 19 bases in between. PCR primers comprised 60 Vbeta and 13 Jbeta primers. The protocol was immunoSEQ multiplex PCR, while the TCRdb copy is restricted to in-frame clones and leaves out a portion. This repertoire shows about 92,000 clones, approximately 84% found once; its top ten account for roughly 1.1%. The source of this sequence is a girl aged 2-10 years in good health and CMV-seropositive. The source material was PBMCs. This rearrangement joins TRBV4-1 to TRBJ1-2; a weak D match, TRBD1 (6 bases). The CDR3: CASSQGDSLGGINYGYTF. CDR3 DNA: TGCGCCAGCAGCCAAGGCGACAGTCTAGGGGGTATTAACTATGGCTACACCTTC.